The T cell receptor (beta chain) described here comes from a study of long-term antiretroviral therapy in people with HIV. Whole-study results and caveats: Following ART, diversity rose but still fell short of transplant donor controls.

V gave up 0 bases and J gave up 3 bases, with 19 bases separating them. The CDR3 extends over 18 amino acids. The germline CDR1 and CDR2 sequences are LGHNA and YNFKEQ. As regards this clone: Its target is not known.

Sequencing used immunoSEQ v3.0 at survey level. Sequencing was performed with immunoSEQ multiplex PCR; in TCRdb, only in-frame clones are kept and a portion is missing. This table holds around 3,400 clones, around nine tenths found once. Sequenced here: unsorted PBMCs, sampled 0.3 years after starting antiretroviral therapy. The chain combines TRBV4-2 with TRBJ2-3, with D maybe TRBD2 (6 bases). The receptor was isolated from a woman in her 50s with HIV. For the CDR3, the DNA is TGTGCCAGCAGCCAAGAAGGTCCGGTTGGCGGGGCTACAGATACGCAGTATTTT. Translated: CASSQEGPVGGATDTQYF.